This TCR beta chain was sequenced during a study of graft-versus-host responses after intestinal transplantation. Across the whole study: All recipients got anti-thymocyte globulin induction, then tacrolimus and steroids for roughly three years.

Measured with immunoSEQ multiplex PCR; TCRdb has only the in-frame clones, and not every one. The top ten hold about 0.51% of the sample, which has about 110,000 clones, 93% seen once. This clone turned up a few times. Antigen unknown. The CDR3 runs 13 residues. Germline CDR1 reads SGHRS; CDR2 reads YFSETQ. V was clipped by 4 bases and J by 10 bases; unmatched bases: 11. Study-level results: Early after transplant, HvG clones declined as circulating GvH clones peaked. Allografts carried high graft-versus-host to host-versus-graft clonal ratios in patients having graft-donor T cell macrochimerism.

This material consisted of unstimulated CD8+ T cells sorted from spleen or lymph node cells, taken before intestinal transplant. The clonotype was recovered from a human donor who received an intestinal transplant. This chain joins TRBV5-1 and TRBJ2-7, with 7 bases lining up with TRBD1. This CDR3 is CASSASDRPFQYF. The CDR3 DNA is TGCGCCAGCAGCGCCTCGGACAGGCCTTTTCAGTACTTC.